This T cell receptor beta chain derives from a study of vaccination and CD4 T cells after COVID-19. Sequenced with the Oncomine TCR Beta short-read assay was DNA taken from cultured CD4+ T cells. TCRdb redid the calling of the PCR reads with MiXCR, one entry per CDR3 protein. The sample gives approximately 21,000 distinct CDR3 sequences, less than 65% of which show up once; roughly 14% is in the top ten. To note about this clonotype: Its antigen is currently unknown.

Trimming left V 2 bases short and J 6 bases short, with 5 bases between. Germline-derived CDR1 and CDR2 are GTSNPN and SVGIG (reference sequence). The CDR3 covers 12 residues. Treatment specified: roughly 11-day PBMC culture with coronavirus spike peptide pools or control peptides (ViraFEST assay). The clonotype was recovered from a human donor who received a COVID-19 vaccine. Material: CD4+ T cells from blood, cultured in vitro, obtained after SARS-CoV-2 vaccination. The chain uses TRBV30 and TRBJ1-6; D call uncertain. The CDR3 region has the DNA TGTGCCTGGAGTTACAGTAATTCACCCCTCCACTTT. Its translation is CAWSYSNSPLHF.